Listed below are T cell receptor beta chains from one sample, sequenced in a study of T-cell reconstitution after alpha-beta-depleted transplantation in children. TCRdb called the PCR reads again in MiXCR, with one record for every CDR3 protein. This table holds roughly 160,000 distinct CDR3 sequences, approximately 10% found once. The source was PBMCs, collected before TCRalphabeta/CD19-depleted stem cell transplant. The receptors derive from a boy aged 2-9 years with acute myeloid leukemia, due to receive a stem cell transplant. Both conserved end residues are part of each CDR3. The D gene is left open where the match is weak. Clone size appears in some rows only: once, few, many, or a class for an expanded clone.

cdr3_length j_call v_call d_call clone_size cdr3_aa cdr3_nt
14 TRBJ1-6 TRBV6-1 . many CASSETDSHSPLHF TGTGCCAGCAGTGAGACGGACAGTCACTCACCCCTCCACTTT
16 TRBJ1-3 TRBV5-1 TRBD1 many CASSTGQESSGNTIYF TGCGCCAGCAGCACGGGACAGGAGAGCTCTGGAAACACCATATATTTT
15 TRBJ2-1 TRBV5-1 TRBD2 many CASSTIAGNYNEQFF TGCGCCAGCTCAACAATAGCGGGCAACTACAATGAGCAGTTCTTC
13 TRBJ2-2 TRBV20-1 TRBD1 many CSARTGGTGELFF TGCAGTGCTAGGACAGGGGGCACCGGGGAGCTGTTTTTT
14 TRBJ2-5 TRBV30 TRBD1 . CAWSGKGAQETQYF TGTGCCTGGAGTGGTAAGGGGGCACAAGAGACCCAGTACTTC
14 TRBJ1-5 TRBV20-1 . many CSARPGEGGQPQHF TGCAGTGCTAGGCCGGGTGAGGGCGGTCAGCCCCAGCATTTT
14 TRBJ2-2 TRBV28 . many CASSLSGHTGELFF TGTGCCAGCAGTTTATCGGGACACACCGGGGAGCTGTTTTTT
15 TRBJ2-7 TRBV5-4 TRBD2 . CASSLGAGGLDEQYF TGTGCCAGCAGCTTGGGGGCGGGAGGGCTCGACGAGCAGTACTTC
15 TRBJ2-2 TRBV12-3/TRBV12-4 . many CASSIPGVGVGELFF TGTGCCAGCAGTATCCCTGGGGTGGGGGTCGGGGAGCTGTTTTTT
15 TRBJ2-7 TRBV20-1 . few CSARASTNWARGQYF TGCAGTGCTAGAGCTTCCACTAATTGGGCACGAGGGCAGTACTTC
17 TRBJ2-7 TRBV3-1 TRBD2 . CAICQGLAGGSPYEQYF TGTGCCATCTGCCAGGGACTAGCGGGAGGCTCCCCCTACGAGCAGTACTTC
11 TRBJ2-1 TRBV6-2/TRBV6-3 . many CASSYPGSRFF TGTGCCAGCAGTTACCCGGGGAGTCGGTTCTTC
12 TRBJ1-4 TRBV20-1 . . CSARADHEKLFF TGCAGTGCTAGAGCTGACCATGAAAAACTGTTTTTT
15 TRBJ1-2 TRBV20-1 . many CSARERGDDPSSYTF TGCAGTGCTAGAGAGAGGGGGGACGACCCATCTAGCTACACCTTC
20 TRBJ2-7 TRBV5-1 TRBD2 many CASSLGDLAGGPRSSYEQYF TGCGCCAGCAGCTTGGGAGACCTGGCGGGAGGACCCCGGAGCTCCTACGAGCAGTACTTC
13 TRBJ2-7 TRBV12-3/TRBV12-4 . many CASRIRGNYEQYF TGTGCCAGCAGGATCAGGGGAAACTACGAGCAGTACTTC
10 TRBJ2-3 TRBV29-1 . many CSVDTDTQYF TGCAGCGTTGACACAGATACGCAGTATTTT
12 TRBJ2-1 TRBV29-1 TRBD1 many CRGDRGPDEQFF TGTAGAGGGGACAGGGGGCCCGATGAGCAGTTCTTC
15 TRBJ2-3 TRBV5-1 . many CASSLAGTYTDTQYF TGCGCCAGCAGCTTGGCGGGAACCTACACAGATACGCAGTATTTT
13 TRBJ1-1 TRBV30 . many CAWSLQENTEAFF TGTGCCTGGAGTCTACAGGAGAACACTGAAGCTTTCTTT
16 TRBJ1-1 TRBV19 TRBD1 . CASRNPGQGGETEAFF TGTGCCAGTAGAAATCCGGGACAGGGGGGAGAGACTGAAGCTTTCTTT
15 TRBJ1-4 TRBV9 . many CASSVGPESGEKLFF TGTGCCAGCAGCGTAGGCCCGGAATCGGGTGAAAAACTGTTTTTT
15 TRBJ2-3 TRBV5-4 TRBD2 many CASSSVAGGGYTQYF TGTGCCAGCAGCTCGGTAGCGGGGGGCGGGTATACGCAGTATTTT
13 TRBJ1-2 TRBV14 . many CASSLWTSYGYTF TGTGCCAGCAGCCTTTGGACCAGCTATGGCTACACCTTC
12 TRBJ1-2 TRBV29-1 . many CSCWSSEGGYTF TGCAGCTGTTGGTCGTCGGAGGGTGGCTACACCTTC
17 TRBJ1-6 TRBV6-5 TRBD1 many CASSYSYTGESDSPLHF TGTGCCAGCAGTTACTCTTATACAGGGGAGTCGGATTCACCCCTCCACTTT